The subject of this entry is one T cell receptor beta chain. The antigen is undetermined. Distinct nucleotide sequences in the sample also encode this CDR3. The whole isolated RNA underwent reverse transcription, so sequencing captured expressed TCRB transcripts. Sequencing was performed with immunoSEQ multiplex PCR; in TCRdb, only in-frame clones are kept and a portion is missing. There are 300,000 to 350,000 clones in the sample; roughly 8.8% occur only once, and approximately 1% lies in the top ten. This sample stems from a study of beta chain features in type 1 diabetes. Trimming pared 4 bases from V and 2 bases from J, leaving 10 bases between. Germline V gives CDR1 SGHDT, CDR2 YYEEEE. This CDR3 is 14 amino acids long. Study-wide results and caveats: Patients with Type 1 diabetes showed moderately but significantly shorter TCRB CDR3s in all four CD4+ subsets.

The specimen was central memory CD4+ T cells from blood. The chain employs TRBV5-6 and TRBJ1-5, with a tentative D call TRBD1 (5 bases). The TCR originated in a man aged 25-40 years with type 1 diabetes. The CDR3 region has the DNA TGTGCCAGCAGCCTCCGGGACCGCAATCAGCCCCAGCATTTT. Its translation is CASSLRDRNQPQHF.